The clone carrying this T cell receptor beta chain was seen many times. Antigen unknown. The data stem from a study of molecular identifiers for immune sequencing clone quantification. As CD8+CD4-CCR7+CD45RA+ cells, naive CD8 T cells were sorted. TCRdb reprocessed the PCR reads with MiXCR, giving one entry per CDR3 protein. The repertoire consists of 70,000 to 95,000 distinct CDR3 sequences, with around 17% occurring once and the leading ten covering 0.75% to 0.95%. Findings of the study overall: The share of molecules held by clones above 20 RNA copies was over 97% in effector cells and under 1% in naive cells.

The source material was naive CD8+ T cells from blood, with Jurkat cell RNA spiked in. Subset indicated: FACS-sorted CD8+CD4-CCR7+CD45RA+ naive T cells. This TCR was sampled from a human donor in good health. Some libraries in this study had Jurkat cell RNA spiked in.

The CDR3 nucleotides are TGTGCTAGTGGTTGGACAGTTGAAGCTTTCTTT. Residues: CASGWTVEAFF. This chain joins TRBV12-5 and TRBJ1-1; a possible D gene is TRBD1 (6 bases). The V and J ends lost 4 bases and 7 bases respectively, with 7 bases between them. The CDR3 has 11 amino acids. Germline V gene lookup returns CDR1 LGHNT and CDR2 FRNRAP.